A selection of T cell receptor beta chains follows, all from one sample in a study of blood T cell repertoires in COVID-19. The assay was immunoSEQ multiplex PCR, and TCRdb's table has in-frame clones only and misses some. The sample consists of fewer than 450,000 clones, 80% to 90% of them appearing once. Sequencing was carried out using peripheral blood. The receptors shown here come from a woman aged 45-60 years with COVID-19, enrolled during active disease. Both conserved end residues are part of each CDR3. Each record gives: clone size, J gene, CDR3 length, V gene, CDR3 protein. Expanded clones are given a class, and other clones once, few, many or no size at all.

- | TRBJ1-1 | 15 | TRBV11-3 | CASSLEGGLNTEAFF
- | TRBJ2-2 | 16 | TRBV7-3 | CASSTQGLMNTGELFF
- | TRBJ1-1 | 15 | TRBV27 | CASMGEGSMNTEAFF
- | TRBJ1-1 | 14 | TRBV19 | CASSLRGENTEAFF
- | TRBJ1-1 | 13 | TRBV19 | CASSRGRGLEAFF
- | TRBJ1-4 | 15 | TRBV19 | CASSIDRQGGEKLFF
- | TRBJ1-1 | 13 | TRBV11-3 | CASSLGVTGAAFF
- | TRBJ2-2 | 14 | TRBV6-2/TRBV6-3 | CASSYSRDGGELFF
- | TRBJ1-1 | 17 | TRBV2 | CASSEQGLAVMNTEAFF
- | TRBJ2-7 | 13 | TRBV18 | CASSPPARGEQYF
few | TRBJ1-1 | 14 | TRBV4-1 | CASSREPGPTEAFF
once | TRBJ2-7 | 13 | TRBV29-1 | CSAIIGVSGEQYF
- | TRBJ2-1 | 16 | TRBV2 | CASTVWGTSGYNEQFF
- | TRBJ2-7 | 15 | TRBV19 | CASSTSGASHYEQYF
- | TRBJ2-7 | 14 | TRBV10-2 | CASRWAGSSYEQYF
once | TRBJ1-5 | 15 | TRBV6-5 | CASSLRWQSNQPQHF
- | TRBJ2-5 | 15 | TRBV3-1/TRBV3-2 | CASSRGQGAGETQYF
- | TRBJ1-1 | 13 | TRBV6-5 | CASSFVRYTEAFF